This T cell receptor (beta chain) was identified in a study of blood T cell repertoires in COVID-19 (TCRdb year 2020). About the study as a whole: Samples from collaborators originated in the United States, Italy and Spain and spanned both the acute and convalescent phases of COVID-19. The material from the prospective study consisted of cDNA or gDNA derived from T cells, B-cell-depleted T cells, or PBMCs. Deeply sampled blood TCRbeta repertoires from subjects exposed to, actively infected with, or recovered from COVID-19 were included in the dataset. A freely available public database, intended as a resource for researchers studying the immune response to SARS-CoV-2, is where the repertoires were released. The samples were drawn from the first 160 participants of the ongoing ImmuneRACE study and from about 1,200 subjects provided by 6 global collaborators. The sample metadata nearly always contained a de-identified subject ID, COVID-19 status, age in years and sex. HLA class I and class II types, where available, came from metadata supplied by the sample provider rather than from assay-based typing.

As concerns this clone: The antigen it binds to is not known. Base qualities are missing; no much larger clone stands one base away.

TCRbeta CDR3 regions were amplified from genomic DNA by means of the immunoSEQ Assay, a bias-controlled multiplex PCR. On the study's bioinformatics: Nucleated cell counts per sample were estimated from amplification of reference gene primers within the assay. To quantify the absolute abundance of each unique TCRbeta CDR3 rearrangement, sequence reads were collapsed and filtered. For each sample, productive Simpson clonality was calculated by taking the square root of Simpson's diversity index across productive rearrangements. TCRdb retrieved this table from immuneACCESS and kept in-frame rearrangements only. Not all clones are present; in checked studies, unresolved V genes account for under half, and no reason is known for the remainder. The V and J calls and clone size were taken over from that table, and D and trimming were inferred from the DNA. Present in this sample are 25,000 to 35,000 clones, around 73% of which were seen just once. Together, the top ten hold 35% of the sample.

The collaborating institutions used their own protocols to collect whole blood in K2EDTA tubes. Collaborator samples were shipped for TCRbeta analysis as frozen whole blood, isolated PBMCs, or DNA extracted from either sample type. Paper-wide results and their limitations: Clinical and demographic metadata were provided uncurated, with the amount varying by source and participant.

Sequences were obtained from peripheral blood. This receptor was identified in a man older than 75 with acute or convalescent COVID-19.

The CDR3 sequence is CASSLNPTALQETQYF. The bases are TGTGCCAGCAGCCTTAACCCGACAGCTCTCCAAGAGACCCAGTACTTC. The sequence joins TRBV3-1 (or the pseudogene TRBV3-2) to TRBJ2-5; the D region possibly corresponds to TRBD1 (5 bases align). From a lookup of the germline V gene (reference sequence), CDR1 and CDR2 are LGHDT and YNNKEL. The CDR3 starts with the cysteine, ends with the phenylalanine, and has 16 residues. The retained sequence is limited to the CDR3, 48 bases, with the frame set at the first base. V is reduced by 4 bases and J by 1 base, leaving a spacing of 16 bases between them.